Listed below are T cell receptor beta chains from one sample, sequenced in a study of cytomegalovirus exposure and HLA in healthy donors. Libraries were prepared by immunoSEQ multiplex PCR; TCRdb keeps only in-frame clonotypes and omits some of them. This table holds tens of thousands of clones, about 81% found once. Sequencing used PBMCs. These receptors were obtained from a woman aged 40 to 50 in good health and CMV-seronegative. The CDR3 runs from the conserved cysteine through the conserved F or W. A D gene is named only where the DNA matches it firmly. Clone size is stated in some rows and not others, as once, few, many or a class when expanded.

V: TRBV11-2; size: NA; D: TRBD2; length: 17; J: TRBJ2-3; DNA: TGTGCCAGCAGCTTAGTTTCAGTAGCGGGTGCATCAGATACGCAGTATTTT; CDR3: CASSLVSVAGASDTQYF
V: TRBV5-1; size: NA; D: TRBD1; length: 15; J: TRBJ1-5; DNA: TGCGCCAGCAGCCTGGGGACAGGGGATAATCAGCCCCAGCATTTT; CDR3: CASSLGTGDNQPQHF
V: TRBV27; size: NA; D: TRBD2; length: 14; J: TRBJ2-1; DNA: TGTGCCAGCAGTTTATTAGCGGGCCGGGGTGAGCAGTTCTTC; CDR3: CASSLLAGRGEQFF
V: TRBV11-2; size: once; D: TRBD1; length: 14; J: TRBJ1-4; DNA: TGTGCCAGCAGCCGCAGGGGGAAGGGGGAAAAACTGTTTTTT; CDR3: CASSRRGKGEKLFF
V: TRBV9; size: NA; D: TRBD2; length: 16; J: TRBJ2-1; DNA: TGTGCCAGCAGCGTGCAACTAGCGGGAAAGCTTTTTGAGCAGTTCTTC; CDR3: CASSVQLAGKLFEQFF
V: TRBV2; size: NA; D: TRBD2; length: 13; J: TRBJ2-7; DNA: TGTGCCAGCCGGAGGACTAGCACCTACGAGCAGTACTTC; CDR3: CASRRTSTYEQYF
V: TRBV28; size: NA; D: NA; length: 13; J: TRBJ1-1; DNA: TGTGCCAGCAGCTCCCGGTTGAACACTGAAGCTTTCTTT; CDR3: CASSSRLNTEAFF
V: TRBV11-2; size: NA; D: NA; length: 15; J: TRBJ2-7; DNA: TGTGCCAGCAGCTTAGCCGGTCTAGCCGCCTACGAGCAGTACTTC; CDR3: CASSLAGLAAYEQYF
V: TRBV5-4; size: once; D: TRBD2; length: 15; J: TRBJ2-1; DNA: TGTGCCAGCAGCTTGGACCACCTACTAGCGTATGAGCAGTTCTTC; CDR3: CASSLDHLLAYEQFF
V: TRBV27; size: NA; D: TRBD1; length: 13; J: TRBJ2-7; DNA: TGTGCCAGCAGTTCGGACAGGGGCACGGAGCAGTACTTC; CDR3: CASSSDRGTEQYF
V: TRBV7-8; size: NA; D: TRBD1; length: 16; J: TRBJ1-5; DNA: TGTGCCAGCACCCCGGGACAGGGGCTCGGTACTTTCGCCCAGCATTTT; CDR3: CASTPGQGLGTFAQHF
V: TRBV5-1; size: NA; D: NA; length: 15; J: TRBJ1-1; DNA: TGCGCCAGCAGCCCGATGAAGACACTTAACACTGAAGCTTTCTTT; CDR3: CASSPMKTLNTEAFF
V: TRBV30; size: NA; D: NA; length: 12; J: TRBJ1-1; DNA: TGTGCCGTGGACAGACAGAACACTGAAGCTTTCTTT; CDR3: CAVDRQNTEAFF
V: TRBV6-1; size: NA; D: NA; length: 13; J: TRBJ1-5; DNA: TGTGCCAGCAGTGCGACAGTAAATCAGCCCCAGCATTTT; CDR3: CASSATVNQPQHF
V: TRBV4-1; size: NA; D: TRBD1; length: 19; J: TRBJ1-2; DNA: TGCGCCAGCAGCCAAGAAGTTGGACAGGGGGGACGAAGTAACTATGGCTACACCTTC; CDR3: CASSQEVGQGGRSNYGYTF
V: TRBV5-4; size: NA; D: TRBD2; length: 16; J: TRBJ2-5; DNA: TGTGCCAGCAGCGCATCTAGCGGGAGCAGGGCAGAGACCCAGTACTTC; CDR3: CASSASSGSRAETQYF
V: TRBV19; size: NA; D: NA; length: 13; J: TRBJ2-5; DNA: TGTGCCAGTAGTATCTATGACACGGAGACCCAGTACTTC; CDR3: CASSIYDTETQYF
V: TRBV7-2; size: few; D: TRBD2; length: 16; J: TRBJ2-2; DNA: TGTGCCAGCAGCCGCCCTCGCGGGACTAGTACCGGGGAGCTGTTTTTT; CDR3: CASSRPRGTSTGELFF